The entry below gives a single TCR beta chain sequence along with its context. Its antigen is currently unknown. Sequencing of TCR beta was undertaken in CD8+ and CD4+ T cells derived from blood. Matched for age and sex, the controls were healthy donors. The ends lost 8 bases at V and 8 bases at J; junction bases unmatched: 5. This CDR3 is built from 12 residues. Per germline, CDR1 SNHLY and CDR2 FYNNEI. The RNA input was roughly 0.45 to 1 ug, and it was reverse transcribed with random hexamers. Across 54 Vbeta and 13 Jbeta, immunoSEQ multiplex PCR amplified TCR beta CDR3. TCRdb used MiXCR to reprocess the immunoSEQ multiplex PCR reads, holding one entry per CDR3 protein. Of 150,000 to 200,000 distinct CDR3 sequences in the sample, about 93% were seen once. This entry is derived from a study of CD8 T cells in Susac syndrome. Broader study findings: The study conceded that relatively few individuals underwent its TCR sequencing and HLA analysis.

The receptor comes from a human donor in good health. J is TRBJ2-1 and V is TRBV2; 8 bases fit TRBD1. Sequenced sample: CD4+ T cells from PBMCs. CDR3 sequence: CASELQGDEQFF. Written as DNA, the CDR3 is TGTGCCAGCGAGCTACAGGGGGATGAGCAGTTCTTC.